Shown below are 32 T cell receptor beta chains from a single sample sequenced in a study of cytomegalovirus exposure and HLA in healthy donors (dated by TCRdb to between 2016 and 2019). The library relied on the immunoSEQ multiplex PCR assay. A mixture of 60 forward primers for TCR Vbeta segments and 13 reverse primers for TCR Jbeta segments was used in the multiplex PCR. TCRdb took over this immuneACCESS table, retaining in-frame rearrangements with V and J assigned. Such tables are incomplete; in checked studies, under half of the missing clones stem from an unresolved V gene, and the remainder is unexplained. The sample table holds about 200,000 clones, of which around 82% were seen once. Of the sample, under 3% falls within the top ten clones. The sequenced sample consisted of PBMCs. These receptors came from a woman younger than 45 in good health and CMV-seronegative.

The rearrangement uses TRBV6-1 and TRBJ2-7; the D gene is possibly TRBD2 (6 bases). The CDR3 extends over 13 amino acids. CDR1 is MNHNS and CDR2 is SASEGT in the germline V gene. V was cut by 10 bases and J by 1 base, with 14 bases left in between. The chain's CDR3 is CAIGRGSSYEQYF. The CDR3 nucleotides are TGTGCCATCGGGCGGGGCTCTTCCTACGAGCAGTACTTC.

The chain links TRBV30 to TRBJ1-2; the D is unclear. Germline values: CDR1 GTSNPN, CDR2 SVGIG (reference sequence). Trimming took off 1 base at V and 0 bases at J, with 9 bases between the two ends. CDR3 length: 14 residues. CDR3 nucleotide sequence: TGTGCCTGGAGTGGGTTAGCCTCTAACTATGGCTACACCTTC. Translated, it gives CAWSGLASNYGYTF.

This clone was seen more than once but under ten times. This chain joins TRBV6-6 and TRBJ2-1; 9 bases match TRBD2. Germline lookup yields CDR1 MNHNY and CDR2 SVGAGI (reference sequence). With V trimmed by 6 bases and J by 4 bases, 10 bases remained unmatched. This CDR3 comprises 16 residues. The CDR3 protein is CASRSLEAGGYNEQFF. The CDR3 nucleotides read TGTGCCAGCAGATCCCTAGAAGCGGGGGGTTACAATGAGCAGTTCTTC.

The genes are TRBV7-2 and TRBJ1-6, with 7 bases fitting TRBD1. The CDR3 runs 14 residues. The trim removed 2 bases at V and 7 bases at J, leaving 2 bases unmatched. Germline V gene sequence: CDR1 SGHTA, CDR2 FQGNSA. The CDR3 loop reads CASSLSGGNSPLHF. CDR3 bases: TGTGCCAGCAGCTTATCAGGGGGGAATTCACCCCTCCACTTT.

V usage is TRBV6-5 and J usage is TRBJ1-1; D gene unclear. Trimming stripped 3 bases from V and 1 base from J, with 9 bases between. Germline V gene lookup returns CDR1 MNHEY and CDR2 SVGAGI. The CDR3 extends over 14 amino acids. Here the CDR3 DNA reads TGTGCCAGCAGTTATTCACTTCAGAACACTGAAGCTTTCTTT. It specifies CASSYSLQNTEAFF.

The rearrangement joins TRBV19 to TRBJ1-5; 12 nucleotides match TRBD1. J gave up 6 bases and V 5 bases, and 5 bases lay outside the gene matches. The CDR3 sequence is 15 residues long. Germline V CDR1 and CDR2: LNHDA, SQIVND (reference sequence). The CDR3 loop reads CASSPGTGGFQPQHF. CDR3 nucleotide sequence: TGTGCCAGTAGTCCCGGGACAGGGGGCTTTCAGCCCCAGCATTTT.

The table lists this clone with a count of one. The chain is built from TRBV6-5 and TRBJ1-1; D gene unclear. Germline-derived CDR1 and CDR2 are MNHEY and SVGAGI. The CDR3 has 11 residues. Trimming took off 5 bases at V and 6 bases at J, with 7 bases between the two ends. The CDR3 reads CASSETAEAFF. The CDR3 bases are TGTGCCAGCAGTGAAACGGCTGAAGCTTTCTTT.

This clone was seen once. The chain combines TRBV7-2 with TRBJ1-5, with a tentative D call TRBD1 (6 bases). The CDR3 length is 17 residues. Germline-derived CDR1 and CDR2 are SGHTA and FQGNSA. V shed 5 bases and J shed 1 base, with 18 bases lying between them. In DNA form, the CDR3 reads TGTGCCAGCAGCGCAGGACCAGGGGTTACGAGCAATCAGCCCCAGCATTTT. Translation gives CASSAGPGVTSNQPQHF.

CDR3 nucleotides: TGTGCCAGTAGTCCCGGACAAGTCCGCTCCTATAATTCACCCCTCCACTTT. Amino acid sequence: CASSPGQVRSYNSPLHF. The chain links TRBV19 to TRBJ1-6; TRBD1 is a possible D gene (5 bases). V was clipped by 5 bases and J by 0 bases, with 14 bases between them. Germline assignment: CDR1 LNHDA and CDR2 SQIVND (reference sequence). This CDR3 spans 17 amino acids.

The genes are TRBV18 and TRBJ2-1, with D possibly being TRBD1 (6 bases). The V and J ends lost 3 bases and 7 bases respectively, with 19 bases between them. Germline values: CDR1 KGHSH, CDR2 LQKENI. The CDR3 length is 16 residues. The CDR3: CASSPGWGQGENEQFF. CDR3 bases: TGTGCCAGCTCACCCGGGTGGGGGCAGGGTGAGAATGAGCAGTTCTTC.

The V call is TRBV18, the J call TRBJ1-1; tentatively, D is TRBD1 (5 bases). Germline V gene sequence: CDR1 KGHSH, CDR2 LQKENI. The CDR3 spans 15 residues. V dropped 2 bases and J dropped 3 bases, with 13 bases sitting between them. DNA of the CDR3: TGTGCCAGCTCACCATCGCAGGGTTTTGACACTGAAGCTTTCTTT. Encoded protein: CASSPSQGFDTEAFF. Supplemented by reference TRBV18 and TRBJ1-1, the full variable domain reads NAGVMQNPRHLVRRRGQEARLRCSPMKGHSHVYWYRQLPEEGLKFMVYLQKENIIDESGMPKERFSAEFPKEGPSILRIQQVVRGDSAAYFCASSPSQGFDTEAFFGQGTRLTVV.

The chain has TRBV6-6 and TRBJ2-2, with D possibly matching TRBD2 (6 bases). The CDR3 length is 14 residues. Germline values: CDR1 MNHNY, CDR2 SVGAGI (reference sequence). V shed 0 bases and J shed 9 bases, with 11 bases lying between them. In nucleotides, the CDR3 is TGTGCCAGCAGTTACTCGCGGGATGACAGGGAGCTGTTTTTT. The encoded protein is CASSYSRDDRELFF.

The chain couples TRBV14 to TRBJ2-7; 8 nucleotides align to TRBD1. CDR1 is SGHDN, CDR2 FVKESK, per germline. Trimming took 0 bases from V and 5 from J; bases not matched to a gene: 9. The CDR3 covers 16 residues. The CDR3 spells CASSQDRPGGWNEQYF. The CDR3 region has the DNA TGTGCCAGCAGCCAAGATCGGCCAGGGGGCTGGAACGAGCAGTACTTC.

V and J are TRBV5-4 and TRBJ2-5; D is possibly TRBD1 (5 bases). Looked up from germline, CDR1 is SGHNT and CDR2 is YYREEE (reference sequence). This CDR3 comprises 13 residues. Trimming cost V 5 bases and J 2 bases, with 10 bases left between them. The CDR3 here is CASSYGAQETQYF. CDR3 coding DNA: TGTGCCAGCAGTTATGGGGCTCAAGAGACCCAGTACTTC.

The chain couples TRBV19 to TRBJ1-1; 8 bases align to TRBD1. With 5 bases clipped from V and 1 base from J, the junction kept 9 bases outside the gene matches. The CDR3 consists of 16 residues. Germline CDR1 is LNHDA and CDR2 is SQIVND (reference sequence). CDR3 amino acids: CASSEDRDGWNTEAFF. Written as DNA, the CDR3 is TGTGCCAGTAGTGAGGACAGGGACGGATGGAACACTGAAGCTTTCTTT.

In the case of this clone: Other DNA variants within this sample encode the same CDR3. The chain employs TRBV7-2 and TRBJ1-3; no reliable D call. The CDR3 spans 12 residues. Germline V gene data show CDR1 as SGHTA and CDR2 as FQGNSA. Trimming shortened V by 6 bases and J by 3 bases, and 6 bases separated the two germline ends. The CDR3 here is CASSSRGNTIYF. The CDR3 nucleotides read TGTGCCAGCAGTTCTCGTGGAAACACCATATATTTT. Using reference TRBV7-2 and TRBJ1-3 for the parts outside the CDR3, the full variable domain is GAGVSQSPSNKVTEKGKDVELRCDPISGHTALYWYRQSLGQGLEFLIYFQGNSAPDKSGLPSDRFSAERTGGSVSTLTIQRTQQEDSAVYLCASSSRGNTIYFGEGSWLTVV.

This clone was detected a few times. This chain joins TRBV6-1 and TRBJ1-1; D call uncertain. V was pared by 6 bases and J by 1 base, with 6 bases between. Germline lookup yields CDR1 MNHNS and CDR2 SASEGT. CDR3 length: 12 amino acids. CDR3 amino acids: CASSLRNTEAFF. The CDR3 coding sequence is TGTGCCAGCAGCCTTCGGAACACTGAAGCTTTCTTT.

This sequence joins TRBV13 and TRBJ2-1, with 9 bases fitting TRBD2. The CDR3 spans 17 residues. Trimming cost V 2 bases and J 6 bases; bases outside gene matches: 11. Germline CDR1 is PRHDT and CDR2 is FYEKMQ (reference sequence). The CDR3 region has the DNA TGTGCCAGCAGCTTAATGTGGCGGGGGGGCCTAGTCAATGAGCAGTTCTTC. Protein sequence: CASSLMWRGGLVNEQFF.

The rearrangement uses TRBV28 and TRBJ1-5; 7 positions agree with TRBD1. This CDR3 contains 14 residues. Per germline, CDR1 MDHEN and CDR2 SYDVKM. The junction had 5 bases not matched to a gene; V was cut back by 3 bases and J by 6 bases. The chain's CDR3 is CASSLRGGGQPQHF. CDR3 sequence (DNA): TGTGCCAGCAGTTTGAGAGGGGGCGGTCAGCCCCAGCATTTT.

This sequence joins TRBV25-1 and TRBJ1-6; no definite D call. The CDR3 consists of 13 residues. Trimming removed 2 bases from V and 13 bases from J, with 12 bases in between. Germline values: CDR1 MGHDK, CDR2 SYGVNS. The CDR3 DNA sequence: TGTGCCAGCAGTGAAGCGGGCCCTTCGCCCCTCCACTTT. Translating it yields CASSEAGPSPLHF.

This clone has just a few counts. This chain joins TRBV7-8 and TRBJ2-7; tentatively, D is TRBD1 (6 bases). Germline CDR1 SGHVS, CDR2 FQNEAQ. With 3 bases removed from V and 5 bases from J, the gap between germline ends came to 14 bases. CDR3 length: 14 amino acids. The CDR3 nucleotides are TGTGCCAGCAGCTTGTATCAGGGGCGTCACGAGCAGTACTTC. Translated: CASSLYQGRHEQYF.

The V and J genes are TRBV30 and TRBJ1-3, with D hard to call. This CDR3 is 15 amino acids long. Germline CDR1 GTSNPN, CDR2 SVGIG (reference sequence). The germline V and J ends were trimmed by 2 bases and 0 bases, with 11 bases remaining between them. The CDR3 coding sequence is TGTGCCTGGAGTATGTACCCGGGCTCTGGAAACACCATATATTTT. Translation gives CAWSMYPGSGNTIYF.

The rearrangement uses TRBV5-6 and TRBJ2-7; 8 bases fit TRBD1. V trimming: 4 bases; J trimming: 10 bases; junction bases outside the gene matches: 4. This CDR3 comprises 11 residues. The germline gives CDR1 SGHDT, CDR2 YYEEEE. CDR3 loop: CASSADRVQYF. The CDR3, as DNA: TGTGCCAGCAGCGCGGACAGGGTTCAGTACTTC.

This chain links TRBV2 with TRBJ2-5; 12 nucleotides align to TRBD2. The DNA end is a closer match to TRBJ2-7, so the J assignment may be wrong. There are 16 residues in the CDR3. Germline loops: CDR1 SNHLY, CDR2 FYNNEI. The CDR3 DNA sequence: TGTGCCAGCGGAACAGCGGGACTAGCGGGCTCCTACGAGCAGTACTTC. This sequence encodes CASGTAGLAGSYEQYF.

The chain uses TRBV15 and TRBJ2-7, with a weak D call TRBD2 (6 bases). CDR3 length: 15 amino acids. Trimming pared 0 bases from V and 2 bases from J, leaving 11 bases between. In germline, CDR1 is LNHNV, CDR2 YYDKDF (reference sequence). CDR3 sequence reads: CATSRDAGYTYEQYF. The CDR3 nucleotides read TGTGCCACCAGCAGAGATGCGGGGTATACCTACGAGCAGTACTTC.

This chain uses TRBV30 with TRBJ1-1, with 7 bases identical to TRBD1. Germline V lookup: CDR1 GTSNPN, CDR2 SVGIG (reference sequence). Losses at the gene ends were 7 bases for V and 0 bases for J; bases not matched to a gene: 5. This CDR3 spans 13 amino acids. The CDR3 region has the DNA TGTGCCTATAGGGGACAGCTGAACACTGAAGCTTTCTTT. Its protein product is CAYRGQLNTEAFF.

This clone was observed once. The chain is built from TRBV15 and TRBJ2-5, with TRBD2 as a possible D gene (5 bases). Per the germline V gene, CDR1 is LNHNV and CDR2 is YYDKDF (reference sequence). The length of the CDR3 is 15 residues. The V end lost 4 bases, the J end lost 7 bases, and 19 bases lay between the germline ends. As DNA, the CDR3 is TGTGCCACCAGCATTTCTCAGGCGGTCGGGGTGACCCAGTACTTC. Amino acid sequence: CATSISQAVGVTQYF.

The rearrangement joins TRBV2 to TRBJ2-6; D unclear. CDR3 size: 16 residues. The germline V gene encodes CDR1 SNHLY and CDR2 FYNNEI. Between the trimmed V and J ends, which lost 5 bases and 2 bases, there was a span of 13 bases. The DNA for the CDR3 is TGTGCCAGCAGTCTCCAGGAAACTCCTGGGGCCAACGTCCTGACTTTC. Translation gives CASSLQETPGANVLTF.

This clone turned up a few times. This sequence joins TRBV7-8 and TRBJ1-1; the match to TRBD1 covers 11 bases. Germline V lookup: CDR1 SGHVS, CDR2 FQNEAQ. J was trimmed by 8 bases and V by 0 bases; bases with no gene match: 5. The CDR3 is made up of 15 amino acids. DNA of the CDR3: TGTGCCAGCAGCTTAGCGCGGGGACAGGGGGTCGAAGCTTTCTTT. Its translation: CASSLARGQGVEAFF.

This chain joins TRBV18 and TRBJ2-1, with 11 bases that match TRBD2. Per the germline V gene, CDR1 is KGHSH and CDR2 is LQKENI. CDR3 length: 13 amino acids. The ends lost 4 bases at V and 9 bases at J; junction bases unmatched: 2. CDR3 bases: TGTGCCAGCTCACAGGGGACTAGCGGTGAGCAGTTCTTC. This sequence encodes CASSQGTSGEQFF.

V usage is TRBV19 and J usage is TRBJ2-7, with D tentatively TRBD1 (5 bases). This CDR3 contains 15 residues. Trimming removed 5 bases from V and 0 bases from J, with 14 bases in between. Per germline, CDR1 LNHDA and CDR2 SQIVND (reference sequence). This CDR3 is CASSVGRAISYEQYF. The CDR3 nucleotides read TGTGCCAGTAGTGTAGGCAGGGCGATCTCCTACGAGCAGTACTTC.

The chain uses TRBV11-2 and TRBJ1-1; 7 nucleotides align to TRBD1. The V segment lost 5 bases and the J segment 6 bases; nucleotides outside the gene matches: 6. Looked up from germline, CDR1 is SGHAT and CDR2 is FQNNGV. The CDR3 sequence is 13 residues long. CDR3 nucleotide sequence: TGTGCCAGCAGCGTCGACAGGGTCTCTGAAGCTTTCTTT. The encoded protein is CASSVDRVSEAFF.